Following are 8 T cell receptor beta chains from one sample sequenced in a study of blood T cell repertoires in COVID-19. Sequencing was performed with immunoSEQ multiplex PCR; in TCRdb, only in-frame clones are kept and a portion is missing. Of about 220,000 clones detected, 84% appear once; the ten largest clones hold roughly 8.7%. Specimen: peripheral blood. Source of these receptors: a man between 45 and 60 years old with active or convalescent COVID-19.

This rearrangement joins TRBV28 to TRBJ2-5, with 11 bases aligning to TRBD1. The CDR3 has 15 residues. Germline values: CDR1 MDHEN, CDR2 SYDVKM. V gave up 6 bases and J gave up 5 bases; unmatched junction bases: 8. CDR3 residues: CASRADRGRLETQYF. In DNA form, the CDR3 reads TGTGCCAGCAGAGCGGACAGGGGGCGCTTGGAGACCCAGTACTTC.

The CDR3 here is CASSYATGRWGNQPQHF. In DNA, the CDR3 is TGTGCCAGCAGTTACGCCACAGGGCGGTGGGGCAATCAGCCCCAGCATTTT. V usage is TRBV6-2 or TRBV6-3 and J usage is TRBJ1-5; D may be TRBD1 (6 bases). This CDR3 region has 17 residues. The germline CDR1 and CDR2 sequences are MNHEY and SVGEGT. Trimming shortened V by 2 bases and J by 2 bases, and 16 bases separated the two germline ends.

The chain has TRBV7-8 and TRBJ1-5; D remains ambiguous. Germline V lookup: CDR1 SGHVS, CDR2 FQNEAQ. Trimming cost V 1 base and J 1 base, with 14 bases left between them. This CDR3 is built from 17 residues. The CDR3 here is CASSLGGGRGSNQPQHF. The CDR3 nucleotides are TGTGCCAGCAGCTTAGGCGGAGGGCGCGGAAGCAATCAGCCCCAGCATTTT.

The rearrangement links TRBV29-1 to TRBJ1-5; D remains ambiguous. The CDR3 is 12 residues long. Trimming pared 4 bases from V and 3 bases from J, leaving 7 bases between. Germline CDR1 is SQVTM and CDR2 is ANQGSEA. The CDR3 region is CSVGRPNQPQHF. CDR3 bases: TGCAGCGTTGGCAGGCCCAATCAGCCCCAGCATTTT.

V and J are TRBV10-3 and TRBJ2-7; TRBD1 agrees at 9 bases. The V and J ends lost 4 bases and 0 bases, in that order; junction bases with no gene match: 1. The CDR3 has 14 residues. Germline assignment: CDR1 ENHRY and CDR2 SYGVKD. This chain's CDR3 is CAISAGQGSYEQYF. CDR3 DNA sequence: TGTGCCATCAGTGCGGGACAGGGCTCCTACGAGCAGTACTTC.

The V call is TRBV11-3, the J call TRBJ2-2, with 7 bases that match TRBD2. Germline CDR1 reads SGHNT; CDR2 reads YENEEA. The J segment lost 0 bases and the V segment lost 4 bases, leaving 5 bases of the junction unmatched. This CDR3 contains 16 residues. The CDR3 sequence: CASSSLGGANTGELFF. The CDR3 DNA reads as TGTGCCAGCAGCTCGCTTGGGGGGGCGAACACCGGGGAGCTGTTTTTT.

This chain links TRBV28 with TRBJ1-4; 10 bases match TRBD1. There are 15 residues in the CDR3. Germline V gives CDR1 MDHEN, CDR2 SYDVKM. Trimming cost V 2 bases and J 4 bases; bases outside gene matches: 1. The CDR3 bases are TGTGCCAGCAGTTTAAGGGACAGGGGTAATGAAAAACTGTTTTTT. Protein: CASSLRDRGNEKLFF. The variable domain in full, completed from reference TRBV28 and TRBJ1-4, reads DVKVTQSSRYLVKRTGEKVFLECVQDMDHENMFWYRQDPGLGLRLIYFSYDVKMKEKGDIPEGYSVSREKKERFSLILESASTNQTSMYLCASSLRDRGNEKLFFGSGTQLSVL.

This clone was seen only once. The CDR3, as DNA: TGTGCCAGCAAAGCCGGGACAGGGGATCAAAAACTGTTTTTT. Residues: CASKAGTGDQKLFF. The chain carries TRBV28 and TRBJ1-4; TRBD1 matches at 10 bases. Germline CDR1 reads MDHEN; CDR2 reads SYDVKM. After removal of 7 bases from V and 9 bases from J, the junction contained 8 bases not matched to a gene. This CDR3 spans 14 amino acids.